These 5 T cell receptor beta chains share one sample of origin, sequenced in a study of identical twins. TCRdb reprocessed the 5' RACE reads with MiXCR, giving one entry per CDR3 protein. The sample shows about 530,000 distinct CDR3 sequences, more than 20% of them seen only once. This sample was shared with a second study, whose subject was yellow fever vaccine responses in identical twins.

Sequenced sample: CD4+ T cells sorted from blood. The receptors come from a woman younger than 35 in good health.

This clonotype was recorded at least ten times. The chain employs TRBV12-3 or TRBV12-4 and TRBJ2-3, with TRBD2 as a possible D gene (6 bases). The CDR3 totals 15 residues. V lost 2 bases to trimming and J lost 0 bases, with 9 bases between them. Written as DNA, the CDR3 is TGTGCCAGCAGTTTACTACGGGGGAGCACAGATACGCAGTATTTT. It specifies CASSLLRGSTDTQYF.

This clonotype was detected a few times. This chain uses TRBV7-9 with TRBJ2-7, with D tentatively TRBD1 (6 bases). Deletions cut 1 base from V and 2 bases from J, with 15 bases between. Per germline, CDR1 SEHNR and CDR2 FQNEAQ (reference sequence). The CDR3 is 16 amino acids. CDR3 protein: CASSLVGDRPTYEQYF. CDR3 DNA: TGTGCCAGCAGCTTAGTGGGTGACAGGCCTACCTACGAGCAGTACTTC.

V is TRBV10-3 and J is TRBJ2-1; no definite D call. The length of the CDR3 is 12 residues. Germline-derived CDR1 and CDR2 are ENHRY and SYGVKD. V was cut by 8 bases and J by 4 bases, with 9 bases left in between. The DNA for the CDR3 is TGTGCCATCTCCGGCTTATACAATGAGCAGTTCTTC. This encodes CAISGLYNEQFF.

In this sample, this clonotype turned up a few times. V and J are TRBV20-1 and TRBJ1-4, with a possible D match to TRBD1 (6 bases). Germline V lookup: CDR1 DFQATT, CDR2 SNEGSKA (reference sequence). The ends were cut back, 3 bases at V and 6 bases at J, with 17 bases in the middle. The CDR3 runs 15 residues. CDR3 sequence: CSASIPGGRYEKLFF. CDR3 DNA: TGCAGTGCTAGCATTCCGGGGGGCAGATATGAAAAACTGTTTTTT.

The CDR3 bases are TGCGCCAGCAGCTTGGCGGGACTAGCGGGCTTTGCAGAGACCCAGTACTTC. Amino acid sequence: CASSLAGLAGFAETQYF. The chain couples TRBV5-1 to TRBJ2-5; 12 positions agree with TRBD2. Unmatched junction bases numbered 7, after V lost 0 bases and J lost 4 bases. The CDR3 length is 17 residues. The V gene's germline CDR1 is SGHRS and CDR2 YFSETQ.